This T cell receptor (beta chain) emerged from a study of cytomegalovirus exposure and HLA in healthy donors. Whole-study findings and limits: Follow-up analysis seemed to connect common viral pathogens with several of the most significant clusters identified. In a later analysis, a genetic analysis reported fewer productive-TCR N-insertions in an Asian-associated ancestry cluster than the cohort average.

The PCR contained 60 Vbeta and 13 Jbeta primers. The method was immunoSEQ multiplex PCR; TCRdb's version includes in-frame clones alone and lacks a portion of them. This sample has some 120,000 clones, with approximately 85% found just once. Per germline, CDR1 SQVTM and CDR2 ANQGSEA. This CDR3 has 15 residues. With V trimmed by 3 bases and J by 4 bases, 7 bases remained unmatched. This clone has only one observation. Its antigen is currently unknown. The TCR sequence derives from a male donor in good health and CMV-seropositive. This chain joins TRBV29-1 and TRBJ2-1, with 9 bases that match TRBD1. Sequencing used PBMCs. CDR3 loop: CSVEGTGNKYNEQFF. The CDR3 DNA follows: TGCAGCGTTGAGGGGACAGGGAACAAGTACAATGAGCAGTTCTTC.